These 14 T cell receptor beta chains were sequenced from one sample in a study of cytomegalovirus exposure and HLA in healthy donors. The PCR employed 60 Vbeta primers together with 13 Jbeta primers. Some clones are missing from TCRdb's copy, which holds only in-frame ones; the method was immunoSEQ multiplex PCR. The sample contains tens of thousands of clones, nearly 80% of which appear only once. Sequencing was carried out using PBMCs. The receptors shown here come from a female donor in good health and CMV-seronegative.

The rearrangement uses TRBV6-1 and TRBJ1-5; 9 positions agree with TRBD1. The CDR3 runs 15 residues. From germline, CDR1 is MNHNS and CDR2 SASEGT. With V trimmed by 1 base and J by 8 bases, 6 bases remained unmatched. CDR3 in amino acids: CASSEGGQGFEPQHF. In nucleotides, the CDR3 is TGTGCCAGCAGTGAAGGGGGACAGGGCTTTGAGCCCCAGCATTTT.

The chain uses TRBV28 and TRBJ2-1; unclear D gene. Germline values: CDR1 MDHEN, CDR2 SYDVKM. The CDR3 sequence is 14 residues long. The V and J ends lost 2 bases and 0 bases respectively, with 5 bases between them. The CDR3 DNA reads as TGTGCCAGCAGTTTAGGCGGCTCCTACAATGAGCAGTTCTTC. It is translated as CASSLGGSYNEQFF. The full variable domain, rest sourced from reference TRBV28 and TRBJ2-1, is DVKVTQSSRYLVKRTGEKVFLECVQDMDHENMFWYRQDPGLGLRLIYFSYDVKMKEKGDIPEGYSVSREKKERFSLILESASTNQTSMYLCASSLGGSYNEQFFGPGTRLTVL.

The chain joins TRBV11-3 to TRBJ2-7; D might be TRBD1 (5 bases). With 5 bases removed from V and 5 bases from J, the gap between germline ends came to 13 bases. Germline V gene data show CDR1 as SGHNT and CDR2 as YENEEA. This CDR3 is built from 13 residues. This CDR3 is CASSLRGSHEQYF. The CDR3 DNA reads TGTGCCAGCAGCCTTAGGGGTAGCCACGAGCAGTACTTC.

The chain couples TRBV12-2 to TRBJ2-2; the table's D gene call, TRBD1, was not cross checked with the DNA. TRBV12-2 is deemed a pseudogene. This CDR3 comprises 18 residues. CDR3 amino acids: CASRLLDRGLVNTGELFF. The CDR3 DNA reads as TGTGCAAGTCGCTTACTCGACAGGGGGCTTGTGAACACCGGGGAGCTGTTTTTT.

The V and J genes are TRBV27 and TRBJ2-7, with D perhaps TRBD2 (5 bases). This CDR3 is built from 11 residues. V was clipped by 6 bases and J by 3 bases, with 6 bases between them. Germline lookup yields CDR1 MNHEY and CDR2 SMNVEV (reference sequence). In DNA, the CDR3 is TGTGCCAGCAGCGAGGGCTACGAGCAGTACTTC. Translating gives CASSEGYEQYF.

The chain employs TRBV11-1 and TRBJ2-5; possibly TRBD2 for D (6 bases). The length of the CDR3 is 14 residues. Germline assignment: CDR1 SGHAT and CDR2 FQDESV (reference sequence). Trimming removed 3 bases from V and 5 bases from J, with 13 bases in between. As DNA, the CDR3 is TGTGCCAGCAGCTTCAGAGTGGAGGGGGAGACCCAGTACTTC. Translation gives CASSFRVEGETQYF. Full variable domain (remainder filled in from reference TRBV11-1 and TRBJ2-5): EAEVAQSPRYKITEKSQAVAFWCDPISGHATLYWYRQILGQGPELLVQFQDESVVDDSQLPKDRFSAERLKGVDSTLKIQPAELGDSAMYLCASSFRVEGETQYFGPGTRLLVL.

This rearrangement joins TRBV7-9 to TRBJ1-6, with a possible D match to TRBD1 (5 bases). This CDR3 comprises 14 residues. Germline values: CDR1 SEHNR, CDR2 FQNEAQ (reference sequence). The V and J ends lost 8 bases and 11 bases respectively, with 19 bases between them. The CDR3 is CASDSGGGGTPLHF. The CDR3 DNA is TGTGCCAGCGATTCCGGCGGGGGAGGGACACCCCTCCACTTT. The complete variable domain, with remaining parts taken from reference TRBV7-9 and TRBJ1-6, reads DTGVSQNPRHKITKRGQNVTFRCDPISEHNRLYWYRQTLGQGPEFLTYFQNEAQLEKSRLLSDRFSAERPKGSFSTLEIQRTEQGDSAMYLCASDSGGGGTPLHFGNGTRLTVT.

The genes are TRBV19 and TRBJ2-2; no definite D call. The V and J ends lost 5 bases and 0 bases respectively, with 10 bases between them. CDR3 length: 15 residues. Germline assignment: CDR1 LNHDA and CDR2 SQIVND (reference sequence). CDR3 in DNA: TGTGCCAGTAGTGCAACGGTAGCGAACACCGGGGAGCTGTTTTTT. This sequence encodes CASSATVANTGELFF.

This clone has only one observation. The chain employs TRBV30 and TRBJ1-5; D unresolved. The length of the CDR3 is 13 residues. Looked up from germline, CDR1 is GTSNPN and CDR2 is SVGIG (reference sequence). Trimming stripped 5 bases from V and 3 bases from J, with 11 bases between. The CDR3 region has the DNA TGTGCCTGGTCGGGTCAGACCAATCAGCCCCAGCATTTT. It is translated as CAWSGQTNQPQHF.

This clone occurred once. The chain combines TRBV5-1 with TRBJ2-6, with 7 nucleotides matching TRBD1. V was pared by 0 bases and J by 5 bases, with 14 bases of the junction left unmatched. CDR3 size: 19 residues. Germline V gene sequence: CDR1 SGHRS, CDR2 YFSETQ. CDR3 DNA: TGCGCCAGCAGCTTGGTTTCGCAGGGGGTCCCTCGGAGGGCCAACGTCCTGACTTTC. Residues: CASSLVSQGVPRRANVLTF.

The chain recombines TRBV19 with TRBJ2-5, with D possibly being TRBD2 (6 bases). Trimming cost V 2 bases and J 2 bases, with 12 bases left between them. The CDR3 is 15 residues long. Germline V gives CDR1 LNHDA, CDR2 SQIVND (reference sequence). Here the CDR3 DNA reads TGTGCCAGTAGTATAAGCGGGTGGGAACAAGAGACCCAGTACTTC. This sequence encodes CASSISGWEQETQYF.

In nucleotides, the CDR3 is TGCGCCAGCAGCCCTAAATCTCGGGGGGGCACAGATACGCAGTATTTT. Translated: CASSPKSRGGTDTQYF. V gene TRBV5-1 combines with J gene TRBJ2-3; 7 nucleotides match TRBD2. The CDR3 length is 16 residues. CDR1 is SGHRS, CDR2 YFSETQ, per germline. Germline trimming cut 4 bases from V and 1 base from J; bases unmatched to any gene: 9.

This clone was recorded only once. The V gene is TRBV7-2, the J gene TRBJ1-2; 7 bases align to TRBD1. The CDR3 length is 13 residues. In germline, CDR1 is SGHTA, CDR2 FQGNSA. V lost 5 bases and J lost 2; bases outside the gene matches: 2. CDR3 sequence: CASSPDRNYGYTF. CDR3 in DNA: TGTGCCAGCAGCCCGGACAGGAACTATGGCTACACCTTC.

The chain is built from TRBV28 and TRBJ2-7; no clear D. The CDR3 has 11 amino acids. Germline V gives CDR1 MDHEN, CDR2 SYDVKM. V was clipped by 4 bases and J by 4 bases, with 5 bases between them. In nucleotides, the CDR3 is TGTGCCAGCAGTTCTACTTACGAGCAGTACTTC. As protein: CASSSTYEQYF. Looking up the rest from reference TRBV28 and TRBJ2-7 gives the full variable domain: DVKVTQSSRYLVKRTGEKVFLECVQDMDHENMFWYRQDPGLGLRLIYFSYDVKMKEKGDIPEGYSVSREKKERFSLILESASTNQTSMYLCASSSTYEQYFGPGTRLTVT.